Presented here are 15 T cell receptor beta chains from one specimen sequenced in a study of blood T cell repertoires in COVID-19. The table came from immunoSEQ multiplex PCR; TCRdb's copy has only in-frame clones and leaves some out. The sample shows approximately 100,000 clones, around 93% of them seen only once. The specimen sequenced was peripheral blood. These TCRs come from a man aged 50 to 59 with acute or convalescent COVID-19.

This chain joins TRBV28 and TRBJ1-2; TRBD1 matches 7 bases. J was trimmed by 3 bases and V by 6 bases; bases with no gene match: 10. This CDR3 region has 15 residues. Germline V CDR1 and CDR2: MDHEN, SYDVKM. The CDR3, as DNA: TGTGCCAGCAGCCAAGGGGGCGGCGTAGACTATGGCTACACCTTC. Protein product: CASSQGGGVDYGYTF.

The chain has TRBV27 and TRBJ1-1; tentative D call: TRBD1 (5 bases). Trimming cost V 4 bases and J 4 bases, with 16 bases left between them. Germline V gives CDR1 MNHEY, CDR2 SMNVEV (reference sequence). The CDR3 length is 15 residues. The CDR3 sequence: CASSSLGGSRTEAFF. The CDR3 DNA sequence: TGTGCCAGCAGTTCGCTTGGGGGGTCGCGCACTGAAGCTTTCTTT.

This chain uses TRBV7-6 with TRBJ2-1; TRBD2 aligns across 11 bases. There are 21 residues in the CDR3. With V trimmed by 2 bases and J by 5 bases, 20 bases remained unmatched. Germline V CDR1 and CDR2: SGHVS, FNYEAQ. The DNA for the CDR3 is TGTGCCAGCAGCTTAAAGTTAACGACAGGGATAGCGGGGGGGCCTAACAATGAGCAGTTCTTC. Its protein product is CASSLKLTTGIAGGPNNEQFF.

The DNA of the CDR3 is TGCGCCAGCAGCAGAACAGGGGACGGGTACAATGAGCAGTTCTTC. The encoded protein is CASSRTGDGYNEQFF. V and J are TRBV5-1 and TRBJ2-1, with 7 bases that match TRBD1. The CDR3 is made up of 15 amino acids. Unmatched junction bases numbered 8, after V lost 4 bases and J lost 4 bases. From germline, CDR1 is SGHRS and CDR2 YFSETQ.

The chain is built from TRBV3-1 (or the pseudogene TRBV3-2) and TRBJ2-3; 7 bases fit TRBD2. V lost 5 bases, J lost 1 base, and 6 bases stayed unmatched. Looked up from germline, CDR1 is LGHDT and CDR2 is YNNKEL (reference sequence). CDR3 size: 15 residues. The CDR3, as DNA: TGTGCCAGCAGCGTGCGGGGGACCCGCACAGATACGCAGTATTTT. Translation gives CASSVRGTRTDTQYF.

The rearrangement links TRBV12-5 to TRBJ1-5; D is uncertain. Trimming removed 5 bases from V and 4 bases from J, with 6 bases in between. Germline CDR1 reads LGHNT; CDR2 reads FRNRAP. CDR3 size: 12 residues. The chain's CDR3 is CASGPGNQPQHF. The CDR3 DNA sequence: TGTGCTAGTGGTCCGGGGAATCAGCCCCAGCATTTT. The variable domain in full, completed from reference TRBV12-5 and TRBJ1-5, reads DARVTQTPRHKVTEMGQEVTMRCQPILGHNTVFWYRQTMMQGLELLAYFRNRAPLDDSGMPKDRFSAEMPDATLATLKIQPSEPRDSAVYFCASGPGNQPQHFGDGTRLSIL.

The chain carries TRBV6-1 and TRBJ1-1; 10 positions match TRBD1. The CDR3 loop spans 15 amino acids. V trimming: 2 bases; J trimming: 4 bases; junction bases outside the gene matches: 4. The germline V gene has CDR1 MNHNS and CDR2 SASEGT. CDR3 sequence reads: CASSEPGQGFTEAFF. As DNA, the CDR3 is TGTGCCAGCAGTGAACCGGGACAGGGGTTCACTGAAGCTTTCTTT.

The V and J genes are TRBV6-5 and TRBJ1-2; possibly TRBD1 for D (6 bases). The CDR3 has 13 residues. Germline assignment: CDR1 MNHEY and CDR2 SVGAGI. V was pared by 5 bases and J by 8 bases, with 15 bases between. The chain's CDR3 is CASSTPGVGGYTF. The CDR3 DNA sequence: TGTGCCAGCAGTACCCCAGGGGTAGGCGGCTACACCTTC.

The CDR3, as DNA: TGTGCCAGCAGCTCACGGGGAGCTGCAACTAATGAAAAACTGTTTTTT. It specifies CASSSRGAATNEKLFF. V is TRBV7-8 and J is TRBJ1-4; D gene unclear. The CDR3 extends over 16 amino acids. Germline CDR1 and CDR2: SGHVS and FQNEAQ. The V gene lost 4 bases and the J gene lost 0 bases, with 12 bases spanning the gap.

The chain is built from TRBV12-3 or TRBV12-4 and TRBJ2-5, with D unclear. The CDR3 runs to 13 residues. Trimming pared 5 bases from V and 5 bases from J, leaving 12 bases between. CDR3 residues: CASSPPLRETQYF. The DNA for the CDR3 is TGTGCCAGCAGTCCCCCTTTGCGCGAGACCCAGTACTTC.

The CDR3 reads CASSWRPGGASPLHF. Here the CDR3 DNA reads TGTGCCAGCAGCTGGAGACCAGGTGGGGCTTCACCCCTCCACTTT. This rearrangement joins TRBV5-6 to TRBJ1-6; possible D gene TRBD1, 5 bases. Germline CDR1 SGHDT, CDR2 YYEEEE. The V end lost 3 bases, the J end lost 9 bases, and 16 bases lay between the germline ends. The CDR3 consists of 15 residues.

V is TRBV14 and J is TRBJ2-3, with 7 bases aligning to TRBD2. V lost 1 base, J lost 4 bases, and 8 bases stayed unmatched. Germline loops: CDR1 SGHDN, CDR2 FVKESK. The CDR3 consists of 16 residues. The CDR3 DNA sequence: TGTGCCAGCAGCCAAGTACGGCGAGCGGGGCCAGATACGCAGTATTTT. Translating it yields CASSQVRRAGPDTQYF.

This clone was seen a single time. This rearrangement joins TRBV9 to TRBJ2-5; 11 nucleotides match TRBD1. V trimming: 3 bases; J trimming: 5 bases; junction bases outside the gene matches: 6. The CDR3 contains 15 residues. From germline, CDR1 is SGDLS and CDR2 YYNGEE. The CDR3 region is CASSAGQGAAETQYF. The CDR3 DNA reads TGTGCCAGCAGCGCAGGACAGGGGGCGGCGGAGACCCAGTACTTC. Variable domain in full (rest from reference TRBV9 and TRBJ2-5): DSGVTQTPKHLITATGQRVTLRCSPRSGDLSVYWYQQSLDQGLQFLIQYYNGEERAKGNILERFSAQQFPDLHSELNLSSLELGDSALYFCASSAGQGAAETQYFGPGTRLLVL.

This chain connects TRBV12-3 or TRBV12-4 to TRBJ1-5; D gene ambiguous. The CDR3 length is 13 residues. V dropped 4 bases and J dropped 4 bases, with 8 bases sitting between them. CDR3 residues: CASSWAGNQPQHF. CDR3 sequence (DNA): TGTGCCAGCAGTTGGGCGGGGAATCAGCCCCAGCATTTT.

CDR3 residues: CASSTLRGSGSPLHF. DNA of the CDR3: TGTGCCAGTAGTACCCTAAGAGGATCGGGATCACCCCTCCACTTT. The rearrangement joins TRBV19 to TRBJ1-6; D is uncertain. Trimming shortened V by 4 bases and J by 10 bases, and 17 bases separated the two germline ends. The germline gives CDR1 LNHDA, CDR2 SQIVND (reference sequence). The CDR3 runs 15 residues.